A single sample gave rise to the 21 T cell receptor beta chains below, sequenced in a study of neoadjuvant anti-PD-1 for oral cavity cancer. Time point denoted: after neoadjuvant nivolumab, at surgical resection. Sequencing was performed with immunoSEQ multiplex PCR; in TCRdb, only in-frame clones are kept and a portion is missing. Of 20,000 to 30,000 clones in the sample, 27% are singletons; the top ten hold 16%. Source: tumor tissue, taken after nivolumab (anti-PD-1) treatment. Receptor source: a person aged 35-79 years with oral cavity squamous cell carcinoma.

This clone was detected a few times. The chain recombines TRBV6-1 with TRBJ1-6; maybe TRBD1 (6 bases). Germline lookup yields CDR1 MNHNS and CDR2 SASEGT. V was pared by 1 base and J by 8 bases, with 15 bases between. The CDR3 length is 16 residues. CDR3 DNA: TGTGCCAGCAGTGAAGAGGCAGGGGCGGGGCATTCACCCCTCCACTTT. Protein product: CASSEEAGAGHSPLHF.

The chain carries TRBV7-8 and TRBJ1-1; 8 bases are shared with TRBD1. This CDR3 region has 16 residues. Germline trimming cut 1 base from V and 1 base from J; bases unmatched to any gene: 5. The germline gives CDR1 SGHVS, CDR2 FQNEAQ. The CDR3 nucleotides are TGTGCCAGCAGCTTAGTGGGGGGACAGGCGAACACTGAAGCTTTCTTT. Its protein is CASSLVGGQANTEAFF.

This chain uses TRBV19 with TRBJ1-2; TRBD1 is a possible D gene (5 bases). CDR3 size: 13 residues. Between the trimmed V and J ends, which lost 7 bases and 1 base, there was a span of 10 bases. Germline V CDR1 and CDR2: LNHDA, SQIVND (reference sequence). The CDR3 DNA follows: TGTGCCAGTAAGGGACGGATTAACTATGGCTACACCTTC. Amino acid sequence: CASKGRINYGYTF.

This chain joins TRBV7-8 and TRBJ2-7; no clear D gene. Trimming left V 5 bases short and J 6 bases short, with 8 bases between. CDR3 length: 11 residues. The V gene's germline CDR1 is SGHVS and CDR2 FQNEAQ. The CDR3 here is CASSPGLEQYF. The CDR3 DNA reads as TGTGCCAGCAGCCCCGGCCTCGAGCAGTACTTC.

The chain is built from TRBV5-4 and TRBJ2-1; 12 nucleotides match TRBD2. J lost 1 base, V lost 0 bases, and 2 bases had no gene match. CDR3 length: 17 amino acids. Germline CDR1 SGHNT, CDR2 YYREEE (reference sequence). This chain's CDR3 is CASSLASGGASYNEQFF. The CDR3 DNA is TGTGCCAGCAGCTTGGCTAGCGGGGGGGCTTCCTACAATGAGCAGTTCTTC.

There are many counts of this clone. This chain links TRBV27 with TRBJ2-1; D gene ambiguous. With 6 bases removed from V and 4 bases from J, the gap between germline ends came to 4 bases. This CDR3 is built from 11 residues. Germline V gives CDR1 MNHEY, CDR2 SMNVEV (reference sequence). The CDR3 here is CASREYNEQFF. CDR3 nucleotide sequence: TGTGCCAGCAGGGAGTACAATGAGCAGTTCTTC.

The chain links TRBV4-1 to TRBJ1-1, with D possibly matching TRBD1 (5 bases). CDR1 is MGHRA, CDR2 YSYEKL, per germline. V was shortened by 2 bases and J by 6 bases, with 13 bases between the two germline ends. This CDR3 region has 14 residues. CDR3 DNA sequence: TGCGCCAGCAGCCAACCTCCCAAGGGACCTGAAGCTTTCTTT. Protein sequence: CASSQPPKGPEAFF.

The table lists this clone with many counts. This chain links TRBV30 with TRBJ1-5; 7 bases are a match to TRBD1. This CDR3 is 14 amino acids long. Germline V gene data show CDR1 as GTSNPN and CDR2 as SVGIG (reference sequence). J lost 7 bases, V lost 4 bases, and 10 bases had no gene match. CDR3 coding DNA: TGTGCCTGGACCCCGGACAGGATCGGGCAGCCCCAGCATTTT. Encoded protein: CAWTPDRIGQPQHF.

This chain connects TRBV7-3 to TRBJ2-2; a weak D match, TRBD2 (5 bases). The V gene lost 1 base and the J gene lost 5 bases, with 8 bases spanning the gap. The CDR3 spans 14 residues. CDR1 and CDR2 from the germline V gene are SGHTA and FQGTGA. In nucleotides, the CDR3 is TGTGCCAGCAGCTTAAACGGAGGTACCGGGGAGCTGTTTTTT. This translates into CASSLNGGTGELFF.

This clone was seen repeatedly, ten times or more. The chain joins TRBV27 to TRBJ1-1; D is unclear. This CDR3 is 12 amino acids long. V shed 6 bases and J shed 5 bases, with 10 bases lying between them. The germline gives CDR1 MNHEY, CDR2 SMNVEV (reference sequence). For the CDR3, the DNA is TGTGCCAGCAGCCGCTTTGGGACTGAAGCTTTCTTT. Its translation is CASSRFGTEAFF.

The chain joins TRBV7-9 to TRBJ2-7; 8 positions agree with TRBD2. The CDR3 consists of 15 residues. Germline trimming cut 5 bases from V and 6 bases from J; bases unmatched to any gene: 12. The germline V gene has CDR1 SEHNR and CDR2 FQNEAQ (reference sequence). The CDR3 reads CASSGTGGLFSEQYF. The DNA of the CDR3 is TGTGCCAGCAGCGGGACGGGAGGGCTTTTCTCCGAGCAGTACTTC.

This clone turned up a few times. V usage is TRBV7-3 and J usage is TRBJ1-2; the D gene is possibly TRBD1 (6 bases). Germline CDR1 is SGHTA and CDR2 is FQGTGA. Trimming left V 5 bases short and J 7 bases short, with 20 bases between. The CDR3 runs to 15 residues. The DNA for the CDR3 is TGTGCCAGCAGCCCCAGGACAGTCGGTTTGAGTGGCTACACCTTC. This sequence encodes CASSPRTVGLSGYTF.

This clone was seen a few times. A read error may account for a junction end that differs from germline. The rearrangement links TRBV7-7 to TRBJ2-2; no reliable D call. This CDR3 has 16 amino acids. Germline V gene lookup returns CDR1 SSHAT and CDR2 FNYEAQ (reference sequence). CDR3: CASSPSSSVNTGELFF. The CDR3, as DNA: TGTGCTAGCAGCCCTAGTTCGTCCGTAAACACCGGGGAGCTGTTTTTT.

The chain combines TRBV18 with TRBJ2-2; maybe TRBD1 (6 bases). The germline V and J ends were trimmed by 3 bases and 6 bases, with 14 bases remaining between them. The CDR3 has 15 residues. Germline V gene lookup returns CDR1 KGHSH and CDR2 LQKENI. This CDR3 is CASSPSRQAPGELFF. The CDR3, as DNA: TGTGCCAGCTCACCTTCCCGACAGGCCCCCGGGGAGCTGTTTTTT.

The V and J genes are TRBV4-1 and TRBJ2-1, with TRBD2 identical over 14 bases. CDR3 length: 19 residues. The ends lost 3 bases at V and 0 bases at J; junction bases unmatched: 7. Per germline, CDR1 MGHRA and CDR2 YSYEKL. DNA for the CDR3: TGCGCCAGCAGCCATCGACTAGCGGGGGGGAGTAGCTCCTACAATGAGCAGTTCTTC. Translating gives CASSHRLAGGSSSYNEQFF.

The rearrangement links TRBV5-8 to TRBJ1-5, with 10 positions matching TRBD1. The J segment lost 6 bases and the V segment lost 4 bases, leaving 7 bases of the junction unmatched. Germline V gene sequence: CDR1 SGHTS, CDR2 YDEGEE. This CDR3 comprises 15 residues. CDR3 nucleotides: TGTGCCAGCAGCCCCGGGACAGGGGTGAGTCAGCCCCAGCATTTT. This encodes CASSPGTGVSQPQHF.

In its sample, this clone was seen a few times. The rearrangement joins TRBV4-1 to TRBJ1-1, with D tentatively TRBD1 (5 bases). V was clipped by 4 bases and J by 8 bases, with 20 bases between them. This CDR3 has 15 residues. Germline CDR1 and CDR2: MGHRA and YSYEKL. The CDR3 DNA reads as TGCGCCAGCAGCCCAGGGTTAGCCAGGGACCTCGAAGCTTTCTTT. Its protein product is CASSPGLARDLEAFF.

The J gene is TRBJ2-3, the V gene TRBV6-4; the D gene could be TRBD1 or TRBD2 (6 bases each). The V end lost 8 bases, the J end lost 3 bases, and 12 bases lay between the germline ends. The CDR3 loop spans 13 amino acids. Germline V gives CDR1 MRHNA, CDR2 SNTAGT. The chain's CDR3 is CASGAGHTDTQYF. In nucleotides, the CDR3 is TGTGCCAGCGGGGCGGGACATACAGATACGCAGTATTTT.

The J gene is TRBJ1-2, the V gene TRBV4-1; D gene ambiguous. This CDR3 spans 13 amino acids. Germline CDR1 MGHRA, CDR2 YSYEKL. V lost 1 base and J 3 bases, leaving 6 bases between the germline ends. This CDR3 reads CASSQALHYGYTF. CDR3 nucleotide sequence: TGCGCCAGCAGCCAAGCCCTACACTATGGCTACACCTTC.

This chain links TRBV11-3 with TRBJ2-7, with a tentative D call TRBD2 (6 bases). Trimming shortened V by 0 bases and J by 6 bases, and 9 bases separated the two germline ends. CDR1 and CDR2 (germline): SGHNT, YENEEA. The CDR3 spans 13 residues. CDR3 sequence reads: CASSLDVGGEQYF. The CDR3 DNA follows: TGTGCCAGCAGCTTAGATGTGGGGGGCGAGCAGTACTTC.

This chain joins TRBV11-3 and TRBJ2-1; 7 positions agree with TRBD2. Germline V CDR1 and CDR2: SGHNT, YENEEA. V lost 0 bases and J lost 8; bases outside the gene matches: 4. The CDR3 runs to 14 residues. The CDR3 coding sequence is TGTGCCAGCAGCTTAGATCGGGCGGGGGATGAGCAGTTCTTC. Translating it yields CASSLDRAGDEQFF.